The clone carrying this T cell receptor (beta chain) has a handful of counts. The antigen is not known. Losses at the gene ends were 4 bases for V and 6 bases for J; bases not matched to a gene: 8. Germline loops: CDR1 SGHTA, CDR2 FQGNSA. The length of the CDR3 is 15 residues. Over 160 million TCR-beta sequences from 15-18 subjects were obtained in each sequencing run. Via MiXCR, TCRdb re-called the 5' RACE reads, giving one row per CDR3 protein. This table has about 30,000 distinct CDR3 sequences, roughly 14% appearing once. 2 million unsorted PBMCs were stored in RNAlater at -80 °C before RNA extraction. The data were taken from a study of neurological immune-mediated disorders. Study outcomes and limitations: No CDR3 amino acid sequences were shared by expanded clones across subjects, suggesting private repertoires in all groups. Patients with HTLV-1-associated myelopathy had the highest level of TCR clonal expansion, whereas patients with multiple sclerosis had the lowest level, falling beneath the level found in healthy controls.

This TCR was recovered from a man between 65 and 85 years old in good health. This rearrangement joins TRBV7-2 to TRBJ1-5; TRBD1 matches at 8 bases. The sequenced material came from PBMCs. CDR3 sequence reads: CASSWTGSQGQPQHF. The CDR3, as DNA: TGTGCCAGCAGCTGGACAGGGTCACAGGGTCAGCCCCAGCATTTT.